This T cell receptor beta chain was documented in a study of blood T cell repertoires in COVID-19. Overall study: Samples of COVID-19 (acute and convalescent) were obtained from the United States, Italy and Spain.

In the original analysis: Amplifying reference gene primers gave estimates of nucleated cell counts. Here immunoSEQ multiplex PCR was the method, and the copy in TCRdb shows in-frame clones only, minus some. For V, J and clone size, that table is used; D and trimming come from the DNA. The data show roughly 180,000 clones, more than 65% seen once. The CDR3 length is 16 residues. Trimming removed 5 bases from V and 6 bases from J; junction bases left unmatched: 14. The germline gives CDR1 LNHDA, CDR2 SQIVND (reference sequence). Cohort 3 donors were reported recovered after two negative PCRs, clearance, or symptom resolution.

This TCR was recovered from a man between 45 and 60 years old who had recovered from COVID-19. The chain employs TRBV19 and TRBJ1-1; 8 positions agree with TRBD1. Sequences were obtained from PBMCs or T cells enriched from blood (not recorded which). CDR3 sequence: CASSGLLTGEGAEAFF. Here the CDR3 DNA reads TGTGCCAGTAGTGGTCTGTTGACAGGGGAAGGGGCTGAAGCTTTCTTT.